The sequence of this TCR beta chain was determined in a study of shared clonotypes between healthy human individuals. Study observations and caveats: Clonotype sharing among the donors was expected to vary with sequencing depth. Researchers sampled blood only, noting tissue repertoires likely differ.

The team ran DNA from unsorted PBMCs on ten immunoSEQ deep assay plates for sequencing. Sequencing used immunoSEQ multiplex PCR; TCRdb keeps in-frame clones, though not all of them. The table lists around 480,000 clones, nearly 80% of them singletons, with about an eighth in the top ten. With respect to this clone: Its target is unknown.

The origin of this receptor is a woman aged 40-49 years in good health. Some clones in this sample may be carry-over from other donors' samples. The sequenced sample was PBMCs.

As DNA, the CDR3 is TGTGCCAGCAGCTTGGGTAGCTTTCAGCCCCAGCATTTT. Its translation is CASSLGSFQPQHF. The genes are TRBV11-2 and TRBJ1-5; D call uncertain. Trimming shortened V by 3 bases and J by 6 bases, and 9 bases separated the two germline ends. The CDR3 extends over 13 amino acids. The germline V gene has CDR1 SGHAT and CDR2 FQNNGV.